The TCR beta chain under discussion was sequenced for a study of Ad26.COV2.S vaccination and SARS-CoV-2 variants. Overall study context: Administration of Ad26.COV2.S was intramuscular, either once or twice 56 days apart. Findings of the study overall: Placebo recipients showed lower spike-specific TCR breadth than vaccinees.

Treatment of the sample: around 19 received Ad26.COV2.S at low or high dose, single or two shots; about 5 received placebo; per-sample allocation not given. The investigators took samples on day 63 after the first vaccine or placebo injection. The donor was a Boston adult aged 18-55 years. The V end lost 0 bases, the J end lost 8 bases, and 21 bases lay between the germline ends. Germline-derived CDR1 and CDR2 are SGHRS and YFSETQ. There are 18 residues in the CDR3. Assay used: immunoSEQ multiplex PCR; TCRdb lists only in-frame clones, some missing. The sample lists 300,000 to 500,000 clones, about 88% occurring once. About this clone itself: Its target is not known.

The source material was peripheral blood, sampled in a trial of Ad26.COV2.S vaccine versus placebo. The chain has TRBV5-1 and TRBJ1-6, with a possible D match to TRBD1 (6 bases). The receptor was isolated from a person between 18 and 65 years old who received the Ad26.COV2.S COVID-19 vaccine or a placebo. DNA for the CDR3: TGCGCCAGCAGCTTGGGAGCCCCCCTGGCAGGGGTCGATTCACCCCTCCACTTT. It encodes CASSLGAPLAGVDSPLHF.